One and the same sample provided the 17 T cell receptor beta chains below, sequenced in a study of T-cell memory formation after mild COVID-19. MiXCR was run by TCRdb on the 5' RACE reads, yielding one entry per CDR3 protein. The sample carries 470,000 or so distinct CDR3 sequences, about 19% recorded once. Material for sequencing was PBMCs or a T cell subset sorted from them (not recorded which). The receptors come from an adult woman who had mild COVID-19 (a few samples of this study predate the infection). Cell type and time point are not known.

This chain links TRBV19 with TRBJ2-1, with D possibly TRBD1 on 6 matching bases. Trimming cost V 5 bases and J 3 bases, with 20 bases left between them. CDR3 length: 17 amino acids. Germline V gives CDR1 LNHDA, CDR2 SQIVND (reference sequence). CDR3 loop: CASSPLYTGSYYNEQFF. CDR3 sequence (DNA): TGTGCCAGTAGTCCTCTTTACACAGGGTCCTACTACAATGAGCAGTTCTTC.

The J gene is TRBJ1-1, the V gene TRBV12-3 or TRBV12-4; D remains ambiguous. The CDR3 has 11 residues. V gave up 6 bases and J gave up 8 bases, with 10 bases separating them. In nucleotides, the CDR3 is TGTGCCAGCAGCACCCGAGGCGAAGCTTTCTTT. Translated: CASSTRGEAFF.

CDR3 sequence reads: CSVSDGYSNQPQHF. CDR3 coding DNA: TGCAGCGTTTCGGACGGATATAGCAATCAGCCCCAGCATTTT. The chain has TRBV29-1 and TRBJ1-5; no clear D. The germline CDR1 and CDR2 sequences are SQVTM and ANQGSEA. The CDR3 is 14 amino acids. V dropped 5 bases and J dropped 0 bases, with 11 bases sitting between them. Looking up the rest from reference TRBV29-1 and TRBJ1-5 gives the full variable domain: SAVISQKPSRDICQRGTSLTIQCQVDSQVTMMFWYRQQPGQSLTLIATANQGSEATYESGFVIDKFPISRPNLTFSTLTVSNMSPEDSSIYLCSVSDGYSNQPQHFGDGTRLSIL.

J is TRBJ1-4 and V is TRBV7-8; 8 bases map to TRBD1. Germline V gene data show CDR1 as SGHVS and CDR2 as FQNEAQ. The CDR3 covers 16 residues. Trimming took 5 bases from V and 4 from J; bases not matched to a gene: 9. The CDR3 nucleotides are TGTGCCAGCAGCCCCCGACAGGGGATGGTTAATGAAAAACTGTTTTTT. Its translation: CASSPRQGMVNEKLFF.

J is TRBJ2-3 and V is TRBV4-1; D perhaps matches TRBD1 (5 bases). CDR3 length: 14 residues. Trimming took 8 bases from V and 0 from J, leaving 12 bases between them. Germline CDR1 reads MGHRA; CDR2 reads YSYEKL. The CDR3 reads CASAQGRSTDTQYF. The CDR3 coding sequence is TGCGCCAGCGCCCAGGGAAGAAGCACAGATACGCAGTATTTT.

The V and J genes are TRBV12-3 or TRBV12-4 and TRBJ2-7, with 9 bases lining up with TRBD2. This CDR3 has 14 residues. Trimming cost V 2 bases and J 4 bases; bases outside gene matches: 3. The CDR3: CASSLRREGYEQYF. The CDR3, as DNA: TGTGCCAGCAGTTTAAGGCGGGAGGGATACGAGCAGTACTTC.

This clonotype was detected only a few times. The rearrangement links TRBV12-3 or TRBV12-4 to TRBJ2-1; TRBD2 might be the D (5 bases). Trimming removed 5 bases at V and 3 bases at J, with 8 bases between. The CDR3 is 13 amino acids. The CDR3 reads CASSHGGYNEQFF. Here the CDR3 DNA reads TGTGCCAGCAGTCATGGAGGCTACAATGAGCAGTTCTTC.

The V gene is TRBV30, the J gene TRBJ2-1; TRBD2 agrees at 9 bases. Germline V gene data show CDR1 as GTSNPN and CDR2 as SVGIG (reference sequence). The junction had 7 bases not matched to a gene; V was cut back by 2 bases and J by 8 bases. The CDR3 has 14 amino acids. CDR3 in DNA: TGTGCCTGGAGTTCAGGCGGGGGGGCCCATGAGCAGTTCTTC. Amino acid sequence: CAWSSGGGAHEQFF.

The chain uses TRBV20-1 and TRBJ2-7; maybe TRBD1 (6 bases). Germline CDR1 reads DFQATT; CDR2 reads SNEGSKA (reference sequence). Trimming cost V 1 base and J 2 bases, with 9 bases left between them. CDR3 length: 13 amino acids. The CDR3: CSARGQGTYEQYF. The CDR3 nucleotides are TGCAGTGCTAGAGGCCAGGGGACCTACGAGCAGTACTTC.

This clonotype showed up many times. The chain couples TRBV12-3 or TRBV12-4 to TRBJ2-3; 7 nucleotides line up with TRBD2. The V and J ends lost 7 bases and 3 bases, in that order; junction bases with no gene match: 10. The CDR3 is made up of 15 amino acids. CDR3 sequence: CASTMEGGRTDTQYF. The CDR3 DNA follows: TGTGCCAGCACCATGGAGGGCGGGAGAACAGATACGCAGTATTTT.

This chain connects TRBV11-1 to TRBJ2-1; D possibly corresponds to TRBD2 (6 bases). With 7 bases removed from V and 7 bases from J, the gap between germline ends came to 14 bases. The CDR3 is made up of 13 amino acids. Germline CDR1 and CDR2: SGHAT and FQDESV (reference sequence). CDR3 sequence reads: CASTLAPRNEQFF. Here the CDR3 DNA reads TGTGCCAGCACCCTAGCGCCGAGGAATGAGCAGTTCTTC.

This chain links TRBV5-1 with TRBJ2-5; D may be TRBD2 (5 bases). The V gene lost 4 bases and the J gene lost 5 bases, with 15 bases spanning the gap. CDR3 length: 14 residues. CDR1 and CDR2 (germline): SGHRS, YFSETQ. The chain's CDR3 is CASSPYEGRETQYF. As DNA, the CDR3 is TGCGCCAGCAGCCCTTACGAGGGTAGGGAGACCCAGTACTTC.

This clonotype was seen a few times. The V and J genes are TRBV18 and TRBJ1-2; tentative D call: TRBD1 (5 bases). Germline V gene data show CDR1 as KGHSH and CDR2 as LQKENI. V lost 1 base and J 7 bases, leaving 13 bases between the germline ends. There are 14 residues in the CDR3. The chain's CDR3 is CASSPRSGGIGYTF. The DNA for the CDR3 is TGTGCCAGCTCACCACGGTCCGGGGGGATTGGCTACACCTTC. Complete variable domain (other parts from reference TRBV18 and TRBJ1-2): NAGVMQNPRHLVRRRGQEARLRCSPMKGHSHVYWYRQLPEEGLKFMVYLQKENIIDESGMPKERFSAEFPKEGPSILRIQQVVRGDSAAYFCASSPRSGGIGYTFGSGTRLTVV.

There are a few counts of this clonotype. V usage is TRBV12-3 or TRBV12-4 and J usage is TRBJ1-4; no firm D call. The V end lost 5 bases, the J end lost 3 bases, and 10 bases lay between the germline ends. This CDR3 comprises 14 residues. CDR3: CASSLWGSNEKLFF. The CDR3, as DNA: TGTGCCAGCAGTCTATGGGGATCTAATGAAAAACTGTTTTTT.

The chain employs TRBV12-3 or TRBV12-4 and TRBJ2-1; the match to TRBD2 covers 9 bases. CDR3 length: 14 residues. V shed 3 bases, J shed 8 bases, and the junction held 5 bases outside the gene matches. The CDR3 coding sequence is TGTGCCAGCAGTTTTGCGGGGGGGCGGGATGAGCAGTTCTTC. Translating gives CASSFAGGRDEQFF.

The chain carries TRBV3-1 and TRBJ1-1; possibly TRBD1 for D (5 bases). Trimming stripped 3 bases from V and 0 bases from J, with 8 bases between. The CDR3 runs to 14 residues. Germline-derived CDR1 and CDR2 are LGHDT and YNNKEL (reference sequence). The DNA for the CDR3 is TGTGCCAGCAGCCAGGCAGGGATGAACACTGAAGCTTTCTTT. This sequence encodes CASSQAGMNTEAFF.

The chain uses TRBV25-1 and TRBJ1-1; tentative D call: TRBD1 (6 bases). V was pared by 4 bases and J by 4 bases, with 16 bases between. The CDR3 has 15 amino acids. Germline loops: CDR1 MGHDK, CDR2 SYGVNS. The CDR3 loop is CASSVTGFQSTEAFF. The CDR3 DNA is TGTGCCAGCAGTGTAACAGGGTTCCAAAGCACTGAAGCTTTCTTT.